This note documents a single T cell receptor beta chain sequence. Its recognized antigen is unknown. No much larger clone exists at a distance of one base, and base qualities are not known. Using the deep immunoSEQ assay, multiplex PCR amplified TCR CDR3 regions from genomic DNA. Extracted genomic DNA from each cell subset was distributed evenly across all wells of several immunoSEQ 96-well plates, and each plate was treated as a replicate. For sorted subsets, approximately 190 ng of genomic DNA, equivalent to tens of thousands of T cell genomes, went into each replicate PCR. Purified libraries were measured with a Qubit 3.0 fluorometer, size-checked on a Bioanalyzer 2100, and measured again with the KAPA Library Quantification kit. Every immunoSEQ 96-well plate was sequenced on a separate single-read 150-cycle Illumina NextSeq 550 flow cell. Under the source paper's analysis protocol: Because only junctional sequences without quality scores were contained in the immunoSEQ output, filtering matching that applied to full-length reads could not be performed. Sequences were annotated with PyIR, a Python wrapper for IgBLAST v1.9, using IMGT germline references to assign V/J genes and CDR3. Reads were removed for weak V/J assignments (E-value above 1e-6), missing CDR3, stop codons, out-of-frame junctions, or ambiguous translated residues. V3J clonotypes were defined by identical inferred V gene, J gene, and CDR3 amino acid sequence. To compute the percentage overlap between repertoires, the number of shared unique clonotypes was divided by the size of the smaller repertoire. Repertoire richness was assessed with RTK rarefaction, the Chao1 estimator, and Recon v2.1 estimates of unobserved clonotypes. For all TCRbeta clonotypes obtained by the gDNA method from a few donors, generation probabilities were computed with OLGA. The source is immuneACCESS, and TCRdb retained only in-frame sequences with V and J called. Part of the clones is not carried over; for the studies checked, unresolved V genes explain less than half of this, and the remainder is unexplained. That table is the source of V, J and clone size, and D and trimming were worked out from the DNA. A total of about 2 million clones appear in this sample, 85% to 95% of them only once. The ten most abundant clones make up about 0.13% of the sample.

The sample belongs to a study of shared clonotypes between healthy human individuals (dated by TCRdb to the early 2020s). At the level of the whole study: Two women and three men aged 18 to 49 years were included in the cohort. To estimate repertoire size and how much clonotypes are shared between individuals, the study performed deep sequencing of blood TCR repertoires from roughly five healthy adults. Per donor, three plates each were used for CD4 naive and CD4 memory, two for CD8 naive, and one for CD8 memory. Leukapheresis yielded between about 0.94 and 8.9 billion PBMCs per donor. To increase sequencing depth and limit assay-specific biases, TCR repertoire library preparation and sequencing were carried out by different laboratories using diverse techniques.

General findings and caveats noted by the study authors: The genetic and exposure-history diversity represented was limited by the small number of donors. Pairwise subsampling indicated that sequencing depth was expected to affect the degree of clonotype sharing among donors. Higher generation probabilities were observed for clonotypes shared by all four sorted-subset donors than for non-shared clonotypes. Rarefaction of sorted-subset datasets indicated incomplete sequencing despite the large sequencing depth. When several donors were compared, the shared fraction of clonotypes was around 4.6% for naive CD4, approximately 3.3% for naive CD8, 2% to 2.5% for memory CD4, and approximately 0.4% for memory CD8. Only blood was sampled, and tissue TCR repertoires likely differ from those in blood. Estimated clonotype richness was generally larger for naive than for memory subsets.

The donors were healthy, HIV-negative adults who had no recently reported acute infections or vaccinations. All donors were Caucasian adults living in Nashville, Tennessee, USA. Magnetic negative selection was used to enrich CD4+ T cells, after which naive cells were positively selected on CD45RA and the negative fraction became the memory subset. After blood collection by leukapheresis, PBMCs were isolated using Ficoll-Histopaque density gradient centrifugation and then cryopreserved in the vapor phase of liquid nitrogen. Analytical flow cytometry was used to check the purity and quantity of each magnetically sorted T cell population. Genomic DNA was isolated from each sorted fraction and quantified by UV absorbance on a Nanodrop 2000c. According to the germline V gene, CDR1 reads SGHVS and CDR2 reads FNYEAQ. V is cut by 5 bases and J by 4 bases, and the space between the germline ends is 12 bases. Inclusive of the bounding cysteine and phenylalanine, the CDR3 is 13 residues long. The retained sequence is limited to the CDR3, 39 bases, with the frame set at the first base.

The sample taken for sequencing was naive CD4+ T cells sorted from blood. The cell subset or site label corresponds to: CD45RA+ positively selected. The receptor was derived from a man younger than 30 in good health. The chain is encoded by TRBV7-6 joined to TRBJ2-7; a tentative D match to TRBD1 spans 5 bases. The nucleotides are TGTGCCAGCAGCCCCGGTGCAGGGTACGAGCAGTACTTC. The encoded protein is CASSPGAGYEQYF.